The 25 T cell receptor beta chains below come from one sample, sequenced in a study of blood T cell repertoires in COVID-19. The assay was immunoSEQ multiplex PCR, and TCRdb's table has in-frame clones only and misses some. The sample includes some 180,000 clones, 70% to 80% of them seen just once. The sequencing sample was made of PBMCs or T cells enriched from blood (not recorded which). These receptor sequences come from a woman between 70 and 85 years old in a cohort exposed to, infected with or recovered from COVID-19 (not recorded which).

CDR3 region: CASSFTGSTEAFF. The CDR3 DNA is TGTGCCAGCAGCTTTACAGGGTCCACTGAAGCTTTCTTT. The V call is TRBV7-2, the J call TRBJ1-1, with D maybe TRBD1 (6 bases). With 3 bases removed from V and 4 bases from J, the gap between germline ends came to 9 bases. Germline assignment: CDR1 SGHTA and CDR2 FQGNSA. The CDR3 is 13 residues long.

The chain carries TRBV28 and TRBJ1-2; D remains ambiguous. The V end lost 5 bases, the J end lost 4 bases, and 2 bases lay between the germline ends. Germline CDR1 and CDR2: MDHEN and SYDVKM. The CDR3 sequence is 10 residues long. Written as DNA, the CDR3 is TGTGCCAGCAGTCGCTATGGCTACACCTTC. It yields the protein CASSRYGYTF.

The gene calls are TRBV2 and TRBJ2-1, with 11 bases lining up with TRBD2. This CDR3 has 15 amino acids. CDR1 SNHLY and CDR2 FYNNEI come from the germline V gene. The V gene end was trimmed by 7 bases and the J gene end by 2 bases; junction bases not matched to a gene: 4. The CDR3 coding sequence is TGTGCCAGCATGGCACTAGCGGGAGCCTACAATGAGCAGTTCTTC. This sequence encodes CASMALAGAYNEQFF.

The gene calls are TRBV11-2 and TRBJ2-6, with 8 bases that match TRBD1. The V and J ends lost 4 bases and 3 bases, in that order; junction bases with no gene match: 8. This CDR3 contains 17 residues. Germline V gene sequence: CDR1 SGHAT, CDR2 FQNNGV. The CDR3 DNA is TGTGCCAGCAGCTACAGACAGGGGATTGGTGGGGCCAACGTCCTGACTTTC. Translated: CASSYRQGIGGANVLTF.

In DNA, the CDR3 is TGTGCCAGCAGCCCGAGCGGGGTTAGCACAGATACGCAGTATTTT. Amino acid sequence: CASSPSGVSTDTQYF. This rearrangement joins TRBV4-2 to TRBJ2-3, with 7 bases matching TRBD2. The CDR3 spans 15 residues. Germline V gene data show CDR1 as LGHNA and CDR2 as YNFKEQ. V dropped 4 bases and J dropped 0; count of bases not matched to a gene: 4.

This clone was counted between two and nine times. The chain joins TRBV5-5 to TRBJ2-1; the D is unclear. Looked up from germline, CDR1 is SGHKS and CDR2 is YYEKEE (reference sequence). V was shortened by 0 bases and J by 6 bases, with 4 bases between the two germline ends. The CDR3 runs to 12 residues. In DNA, the CDR3 is TGTGCCAGCAGCTTGGTAGCCAATGAGCAGTTCTTC. Translation gives CASSLVANEQFF. The whole variable domain, remainder taken from reference TRBV5-5 and TRBJ2-1, is DAGVTQSPTHLIKTRGQQVTLRCSPISGHKSVSWYQQVLGQGPQFIFQYYEKEERGRGNFPDRFSARQFPNYSSELNVNALLLGDSALYLCASSLVANEQFFGPGTRLTVL.

CDR3 sequence: CASSSHYYTMDTEAFF. The CDR3 region has the DNA TGTGCCAGCAGTTCCCATTATTATACTATGGACACTGAAGCTTTCTTT. The rearrangement links TRBV27 to TRBJ1-1; no reliable D call. This CDR3 region has 16 residues. Germline V gives CDR1 MNHEY, CDR2 SMNVEV (reference sequence). V shed 4 bases and J shed 3 bases, with 18 bases lying between them.

The chain is built from TRBV3-1 (or the pseudogene TRBV3-2) and TRBJ2-5, with 7 bases that match TRBD2. Germline-derived CDR1 and CDR2 are LGHDT and YNNKEL (reference sequence). The CDR3 is 16 residues long. The trim removed 4 bases at V and 4 bases at J, leaving 12 bases unmatched. This chain's CDR3 is CASSLDKGRAGETQYF. CDR3 coding DNA: TGTGCCAGCAGCCTAGACAAGGGGAGGGCCGGAGAGACCCAGTACTTC.

J is TRBJ2-7 and V is TRBV19; 10 bases align to TRBD1. J was trimmed by 5 bases and V by 4 bases; bases with no gene match: 8. The CDR3 spans 15 residues. CDR1 and CDR2 from the germline V gene are LNHDA and SQIVND (reference sequence). CDR3 in amino acids: CASSRPGQGFHEQYF. Here the CDR3 DNA reads TGTGCCAGTAGTAGGCCGGGACAGGGGTTCCACGAGCAGTACTTC.

This chain uses TRBV23-1 with TRBJ2-5, with 10 bases that match TRBD2. TRBV23-1 is marked as an open reading frame, function uncertain. The CDR3 covers 24 residues. V lost 0 bases and J lost 2; bases outside the gene matches: 27. CDR3 DNA: TGCGCCAGCAGTCAATCCATGGGCCGTTGGGGGCCGGGTCGGAGGACTAGCGGACAAGAGACCCAGTACTTC. Translated, it gives CASSQSMGRWGPGRRTSGQETQYF.

This chain connects TRBV7-3 to TRBJ1-2, with TRBD1 matching over 9 bases. J was trimmed by 8 bases and V by 5 bases; bases with no gene match: 6. Germline CDR1 SGHTA, CDR2 FQGTGA. CDR3 length equals 13 residues. The DNA of the CDR3 is TGTGCCAGCAGCCTACGGACAGGGGAAGGCTACACCTTC. This codes for CASSLRTGEGYTF.

The chain employs TRBV24-1 and TRBJ1-1, with 9 bases that match TRBD1. The junction had 5 bases not matched to a gene; V was cut back by 9 bases and J by 4 bases. The CDR3 has 13 amino acids. Looked up from germline, CDR1 is KGHDR and CDR2 is SFDVKD. The CDR3 here is CATEGQGSTEAFF. The CDR3 DNA sequence: TGTGCCACCGAGGGACAGGGTAGCACTGAAGCTTTCTTT.

This clone was seen at least ten times. The chain employs TRBV4-1 and TRBJ2-5, with a weak D call TRBD2 (6 bases). This CDR3 is built from 14 residues. V was shortened by 6 bases and J by 6 bases, with 17 bases between the two germline ends. The V gene's germline CDR1 is MGHRA and CDR2 YSYEKL. The CDR3 spells CASSIFGGMKTQYF. CDR3 DNA: TGCGCCAGCAGTATCTTTGGGGGGATGAAGACCCAGTACTTC.

This clone was observed a few times. This chain uses TRBV30 with TRBJ2-6; 7 bases are a match to TRBD1. Germline trimming cut 4 bases from V and 3 bases from J; bases unmatched to any gene: 3. This CDR3 is built from 14 residues. In germline, CDR1 is GTSNPN, CDR2 SVGIG (reference sequence). The chain's CDR3 is CAWKTGLGANVLTF. DNA for the CDR3: TGTGCCTGGAAGACAGGGCTTGGGGCCAACGTCCTGACTTTC.

The chain has TRBV27 and TRBJ2-7; no definite D call. V lost 7 bases and J lost 1, with 20 bases in between. The CDR3 totals 16 residues. Germline values: CDR1 MNHEY, CDR2 SMNVEV (reference sequence). CDR3 in DNA: TGTGCCAGCACATTGGTCGGAAACGAAGCGTCCTACGAGCAGTACTTC. Amino acids: CASTLVGNEASYEQYF.

This chain connects TRBV4-1 to TRBJ2-7; 9 nucleotides agree with TRBD2. Germline V lookup: CDR1 MGHRA, CDR2 YSYEKL. V lost 1 base, J lost 2 bases, and 6 bases stayed unmatched. The CDR3 covers 16 residues. The CDR3 DNA is TGCGCCAGCAGCCAAGGTAGCGGGAGTGACACCTACGAGCAGTACTTC. Translated: CASSQGSGSDTYEQYF.

The gene calls are TRBV14 and TRBJ1-3; D unresolved. From germline, CDR1 is SGHDN and CDR2 FVKESK. The CDR3 length is 13 residues. Trimming removed 1 base from V and 2 bases from J, with 3 bases in between. The CDR3 region is CASSQGPGNTIYF. The CDR3 nucleotides are TGTGCCAGCAGCCAAGGGCCTGGAAACACCATATATTTT. Supplemented by reference TRBV14 and TRBJ1-3, the full variable domain reads EAGVTQFPSHSVIEKGQTVTLRCDPISGHDNLYWYRRVMGKEIKFLLHFVKESKQDESGMPNNRFLAERTGGTYSTLKVQPAELEDSGVYFCASSQGPGNTIYFGEGSWLTVV.

This clone showed up just once. This sequence joins TRBV7-9 and TRBJ1-3, with 10 bases identical to TRBD1. The germline gives CDR1 SEHNR, CDR2 FQNEAQ (reference sequence). V gave up 2 bases and J gave up 4 bases; unmatched junction bases: 2. The CDR3 loop spans 15 amino acids. The CDR3 loop is CASSLRTGGGNTIYF. CDR3 DNA: TGTGCCAGCAGCTTACGGACAGGGGGAGGAAACACCATATATTTT.

The chain recombines TRBV12-1 with TRBJ2-1; the tabulated D call, TRBD2, remains unverified against the DNA. TRBV12-1 is classified as a pseudogene. The CDR3 has 20 residues. The CDR3 nucleotides read TGTGCCAGCAGCTACGAGGGACTAGCGGGAGGACCTAGCTCCTACAATGAGCAGTTCTTC. Protein sequence: CASSYEGLAGGPSSYNEQFF.

This chain links TRBV18 with TRBJ2-1; TRBD1 might be the D (6 bases). This CDR3 region has 15 residues. V shed 5 bases and J shed 3 bases, with 14 bases lying between them. Germline values: CDR1 KGHSH, CDR2 LQKENI. CDR3 residues: CASSEGVPLYNEQFF. The CDR3, as DNA: TGTGCCAGCTCAGAGGGGGTCCCTCTCTACAATGAGCAGTTCTTC.

This sequence joins TRBV24-1 and TRBJ2-1; TRBD2 is a possible D gene (5 bases). V was clipped by 0 bases and J by 9 bases, with 11 bases between them. The CDR3 runs 14 residues. Germline-derived CDR1 and CDR2 are KGHDR and SFDVKD. CDR3 residues: CATSDLGRVTEQFF. CDR3 DNA: TGTGCCACCAGTGATTTGGGGCGGGTCACTGAGCAGTTCTTC.

The chain uses TRBV6-4 and TRBJ2-7; the D is unclear. Deletions cut 7 bases from V and 2 bases from J, with 9 bases between. Germline-derived CDR1 and CDR2 are MRHNA and SNTAGT. This CDR3 contains 12 residues. The CDR3 spells CASTAKTYEQYF. Written as DNA, the CDR3 is TGTGCCAGCACTGCTAAGACCTACGAGCAGTACTTC.

V and J are TRBV9 and TRBJ2-5; D gene uncertain. Germline assignment: CDR1 SGDLS and CDR2 YYNGEE. The CDR3 contains 14 residues. V lost 4 bases, J lost 5 bases, and 15 bases lay in between. The chain's CDR3 is CASSPGRGDETQYF. CDR3 DNA: TGTGCCAGCAGCCCCGGCCGAGGTGATGAGACCCAGTACTTC.

The table lists this clone with a count of one. The chain carries TRBV4-2 and TRBJ1-4, with 9 nucleotides matching TRBD1. CDR1 is LGHNA and CDR2 is YNFKEQ in the germline V gene. V shed 5 bases, J shed 4 bases, and the junction held 11 bases outside the gene matches. The CDR3 loop spans 17 amino acids. The CDR3 nucleotides are TGTGCCAGCAGCTCCGGGACAGGGCCCGCGATTAATGAAAAACTGTTTTTT. Translating it yields CASSSGTGPAINEKLFF.

The rearrangement uses TRBV28 and TRBJ2-7; 9 nucleotides align to TRBD1. With 4 bases clipped from V and 3 bases from J, the junction kept 10 bases outside the gene matches. CDR3 length equals 16 residues. Germline V gene sequence: CDR1 MDHEN, CDR2 SYDVKM. For the CDR3, the DNA is TGTGCCAGCAGTTCGACGACAGGGGGTGCTTTCTACGAGCAGTACTTC. As protein: CASSSTTGGAFYEQYF.